These 22 T cell receptor beta chains were all obtained from the same sample, sequenced in a study of cytotoxic CD8 clonotypes in ibrutinib-treated CLL. This table comes from immunoSEQ multiplex PCR, and its TCRdb copy is limited to in-frame clones, with some not included. The sample lists about 130,000 clones, 75% to 90% seen once, with roughly 1.9% in the top ten. Sample: PBMCs, taken after 24 months of ibrutinib treatment. Every receptor here comes from a human donor with chronic lymphocytic leukemia.

Only one count was recorded for this clone. The chain uses TRBV2 and TRBJ2-5, with TRBD2 matching over 11 bases. With V trimmed by 6 bases and J by 4 bases, 13 bases remained unmatched. The CDR3 covers 17 residues. CDR1 SNHLY and CDR2 FYNNEI come from the germline V gene. The CDR3 protein is CASRDLAGGFRRETQYF. The CDR3 bases are TGTGCCAGCAGAGACCTAGCGGGGGGCTTCCGTAGAGAGACCCAGTACTTC.

J is TRBJ2-7 and V is TRBV6-5, with D tentatively TRBD2 (7 bases). V was trimmed by 4 bases and J by 5 bases, leaving 18 bases between them. Germline V gene lookup returns CDR1 MNHEY and CDR2 SVGAGI. The CDR3 contains 15 residues. The CDR3 DNA reads TGTGCCAGCAGTTCGACTAGGGGGGGCCGCCACGAGCAGTACTTC. Translation gives CASSSTRGGRHEQYF.

The chain links TRBV7-2 to TRBJ2-5; D is undetermined. The CDR3 spans 13 residues. V gave up 1 base and J gave up 5 bases, with 8 bases separating them. CDR1 SGHTA and CDR2 FQGNSA come from the germline V gene. The CDR3 loop reads CASSLGVRETQYF. DNA of the CDR3: TGTGCCAGCAGCTTAGGGGTTCGGGAGACCCAGTACTTC.

The rearrangement uses TRBV30 and TRBJ1-4, with D perhaps TRBD1 (5 bases). The germline V and J ends were trimmed by 0 bases and 3 bases, with 11 bases remaining between them. This CDR3 is 15 amino acids long. The germline CDR1 and CDR2 sequences are GTSNPN and SVGIG (reference sequence). The DNA of the CDR3 is TGTGCCTGGAGTGTACTAAGGGGAGCTAATGAAAAACTGTTTTTT. It yields the protein CAWSVLRGANEKLFF.

This sequence joins TRBV2 and TRBJ1-5; 7 positions agree with TRBD1. Losses at the gene ends were 0 bases for V and 7 bases for J; bases not matched to a gene: 9. This CDR3 has 16 amino acids. The germline V gene has CDR1 SNHLY and CDR2 FYNNEI. The CDR3: CASSEAYRQGKQPQHF. CDR3 bases: TGTGCCAGCAGTGAAGCGTACCGACAGGGTAAGCAGCCCCAGCATTTT.

This clone was counted once. The chain recombines TRBV6-6 with TRBJ1-1; D uncertain. Trimming shortened V by 0 bases and J by 4 bases, and 12 bases separated the two germline ends. Germline lookup yields CDR1 MNHNY and CDR2 SVGAGI (reference sequence). The CDR3 totals 15 residues. The DNA of the CDR3 is TGTGCCAGCAGTTACTCTCAAAAGGACCTCACTGAAGCTTTCTTT. It yields the protein CASSYSQKDLTEAFF.

This sequence joins TRBV7-9 and TRBJ2-5, with 7 positions matching TRBD1. Trimming at V came to 5 bases and at J to 4 bases, leaving 7 bases not matched to a gene. The CDR3 is made up of 14 amino acids. CDR1 and CDR2 (germline): SEHNR, FQNEAQ (reference sequence). The CDR3, as DNA: TGTGCCAGCAGCACACGACAGGGTGGAGAGACCCAGTACTTC. This encodes CASSTRQGGETQYF.

This rearrangement joins TRBV19 to TRBJ2-7; 10 positions agree with TRBD1. The junction had 12 bases not matched to a gene; V was cut back by 7 bases and J by 6 bases. The CDR3 extends over 15 amino acids. Per germline, CDR1 LNHDA and CDR2 SQIVND (reference sequence). The DNA for the CDR3 is TGTGCCAGTACACCGGCATTAGGGACAGGGGCCGAGCAGTACTTC. This gives the protein CASTPALGTGAEQYF.

The gene calls are TRBV4-1 and TRBJ2-7; 11 nucleotides agree with TRBD1. After removal of 1 base from V and 3 bases from J, the junction contained 5 bases not matched to a gene. The CDR3 extends over 16 amino acids. The germline CDR1 and CDR2 sequences are MGHRA and YSYEKL. The CDR3 is CASSQAGTGGIYEQYF. As DNA, the CDR3 is TGCGCCAGCAGCCAAGCCGGGACAGGGGGGATCTACGAGCAGTACTTC.

The table lists this clone with a few counts. The CDR3 DNA reads TGCGCCAGCAGCTTGGCCGGTGCTCCCTCTGGAAACACCATATATTTT. Its translation is CASSLAGAPSGNTIYF. The rearrangement joins TRBV5-1 to TRBJ1-3; no clear D gene. CDR1 SGHRS and CDR2 YFSETQ come from the germline V gene. The CDR3 contains 16 residues. V lost 0 bases, J lost 0 bases, and 10 bases lay in between. The whole variable domain, filled in from reference TRBV5-1 and TRBJ1-3, reads KAGVTQTPRYLIKTRGQQVTLSCSPISGHRSVSWYQQTPGQGLQFLFEYFSETQRNKGNFPGRFSGRQFSNSRSEMNVSTLELGDSALYLCASSLAGAPSGNTIYFGEGSWLTVV.

A note on this clone: The same CDR3 can be traced to other DNA sequences in this sample. This CDR3 is CASSSGGVGRPSLYEQYF. CDR3 DNA sequence: TGTGCCAGCAGTTCCGGGGGGGTGGGTCGCCCCTCGCTCTACGAGCAGTACTTC. The chain employs TRBV28 and TRBJ2-7, with 8 bases matching TRBD2. CDR3 length: 18 residues. The V segment lost 4 bases and the J segment 3 bases; nucleotides outside the gene matches: 17. Looked up from germline, CDR1 is MDHEN and CDR2 is SYDVKM. Using reference TRBV28 and TRBJ2-7 for the parts outside the CDR3, the full variable domain is DVKVTQSSRYLVKRTGEKVFLECVQDMDHENMFWYRQDPGLGLRLIYFSYDVKMKEKGDIPEGYSVSREKKERFSLILESASTNQTSMYLCASSSGGVGRPSLYEQYFGPGTRLTVT.

The rearrangement uses TRBV11-3 and TRBJ2-2; D uncertain. Trimming left V 6 bases short and J 6 bases short, with 8 bases between. CDR1 and CDR2 from the germline V gene are SGHNT and YENEEA. CDR3 length equals 12 residues. The CDR3 coding sequence is TGTGCCAGCAGGGCATCGTCCGGGGAGCTGTTTTTT. This gives the protein CASRASSGELFF.

The V call is TRBV7-9, the J call TRBJ1-4, with D possibly matching TRBD1 (6 bases). Germline CDR1 and CDR2: SEHNR and FQNEAQ (reference sequence). Trimming cost V 6 bases and J 7 bases, with 15 bases left between them. CDR3 length equals 14 residues. The CDR3 protein is CASSVTGSGEKLFF. CDR3 in DNA: TGTGCCAGCAGTGTTACAGGGAGCGGTGAAAAACTGTTTTTT.

This clone appeared a few times. The rearrangement joins TRBV15 to TRBJ1-5, with D perhaps matching TRBD1 (5 bases). This CDR3 has 13 amino acids. Germline CDR1 reads LNHNV; CDR2 reads YYDKDF (reference sequence). Between the trimmed V and J ends, which lost 4 bases and 4 bases, there was a span of 8 bases. The CDR3 spells CATSKAGNQPQHF. The CDR3 region has the DNA TGTGCCACCAGCAAAGCAGGGAATCAGCCCCAGCATTTT.

This clone was observed a few times. The chain combines TRBV7-6 with TRBJ1-4, with a tentative D call TRBD1 (5 bases). Germline V gene data show CDR1 as SGHVS and CDR2 as FNYEAQ. CDR3 size: 13 residues. V was trimmed by 5 bases and J by 8 bases, leaving 12 bases between them. CDR3 loop: CASSPGGDEKLFF. The CDR3, as DNA: TGTGCCAGCAGCCCCGGGGGTGACGAAAAACTGTTTTTT. The full variable domain, completed using reference TRBV7-6 and TRBJ1-4, is GAGVSQSPRYKVTKRGQDVALRCDPISGHVSLYWYRQALGQGPEFLTYFNYEAQQDKSGLPNDRFSAERPEGSISTLTIQRTEQRDSAMYRCASSPGGDEKLFFGSGTQLSVL.

Note on this clone: The DNA is omitted, as the CDR3 cannot be located on it reliably, and the CDR3 follows TCRdb's listing. The rearrangement uses TRBV7-9 and TRBJ2-3. The CDR3 has 16 residues if both end residues are counted. The germline CDR1 and CDR2 sequences are SEHNR and FQNEAQ (reference sequence). CDR3: CASSSSGTRNIDTQYF.

The genes are TRBV11-1 and TRBJ1-1; D call uncertain. The V end was cut by 5 bases, the J end by 4 bases, with 14 bases between. Germline CDR1 SGHAT, CDR2 FQDESV (reference sequence). The CDR3 is 14 amino acids. CDR3 protein: CASSPDRGLTEAFF. The DNA for the CDR3 is TGTGCCAGCAGCCCCGACCGAGGGCTCACTGAAGCTTTCTTT.

A few counts support this clone. The chain combines TRBV10-3 with TRBJ2-3, with TRBD2 matching over 10 bases. The CDR3 spans 16 residues. V was clipped by 6 bases and J by 3 bases; unmatched bases: 9. Germline CDR1 is ENHRY and CDR2 is SYGVKD. The CDR3 sequence: CAISPLAGGTTDTQYF. CDR3 sequence (DNA): TGTGCCATCAGCCCCTTAGCGGGGGGCACTACAGATACGCAGTATTTT.

The rearrangement uses TRBV5-4 and TRBJ1-5, with D possibly being TRBD1 (5 bases). Trimming pared 0 bases from V and 8 bases from J, leaving 15 bases between. Germline loops: CDR1 SGHNT, CDR2 YYREEE (reference sequence). The length of the CDR3 is 15 residues. For the CDR3, the DNA is TGTGCCAGCAGCTTGGGGCAAGGGGACGGGGAGCCCCAGCATTTT. As protein: CASSLGQGDGEPQHF.

The chain carries TRBV5-4 and TRBJ1-2; a possible D gene is TRBD1 (6 bases). CDR1 is SGHNT and CDR2 is YYREEE in the germline V gene (reference sequence). The CDR3 has 15 residues. V lost 0 bases, J lost 2 bases, and 11 bases lay in between. In DNA, the CDR3 is TGTGCCAGCAGCTTGGGAGGGGGGTTGAACTATGGCTACACCTTC. Amino acids: CASSLGGGLNYGYTF.

The rearrangement links TRBV29-1 to TRBJ2-7; D is undetermined. The CDR3 totals 11 residues. Germline CDR1 is SQVTM and CDR2 is ANQGSEA. V lost 2 bases and J 7 bases, leaving 9 bases between the germline ends. The CDR3 spells CSVETTGEQYF. CDR3 sequence (DNA): TGCAGCGTTGAAACAACCGGGGAGCAGTACTTC.

This chain links TRBV18 with TRBJ1-3; D uncertain. The CDR3 covers 16 residues. CDR1 KGHSH and CDR2 LQKENI come from the germline V gene. V lost 3 bases and J 0 bases, leaving 12 bases between the germline ends. Here the CDR3 DNA reads TGTGCCAGCTCACCGGGTTTACCGAGCTCTGGAAACACCATATATTTT. Its protein product is CASSPGLPSSGNTIYF.